These T cell receptor beta chains were read from a single sample in a study of blood T cell repertoires in COVID-19. Produced via immunoSEQ multiplex PCR; TCRdb's table is partial and in-frame only. Here the sample spans tens of thousands of clones, roughly nine tenths being singletons. The specimen was peripheral blood. The source is a human donor with active COVID-19. The donor label of this sample is uncertain. Both conserved end residues are part of each CDR3.

v_call: TRBV5-4; cdr3_aa: CASRQGTRAFF
v_call: TRBV24-1; cdr3_aa: CATSDSSSYEQYF
v_call: TRBV6-1; cdr3_aa: CASSDEGLAGSYNEQFF
v_call: TRBV12-3/TRBV12-4; cdr3_aa: CASSLEVGVQYF
v_call: TRBV9; cdr3_aa: CASSKDPLVSDTQYF
v_call: TRBV5-4; cdr3_aa: CASSWGEPGELFF
v_call: TRBV19; cdr3_aa: CASSIGRQGWRNGDTEAFF
v_call: TRBV5-1; cdr3_aa: CASSQTGGLGQETQYF
v_call: TRBV9; cdr3_aa: CASSPGPGQGETQYF
v_call: TRBV7-8; cdr3_aa: CASSFGTSGGAGPYEQYF
v_call: TRBV30; cdr3_aa: CAWSPDRGTLNTEAFF
v_call: TRBV5-1; cdr3_aa: CASRWTRSSYEQYF
v_call: TRBV10-3; cdr3_aa: CAIGTGSTDTQYF
v_call: TRBV6-2/TRBV6-3; cdr3_aa: CASSVLGLISYEQYF
v_call: TRBV2; cdr3_aa: CASSEQGPYEQYF
v_call: TRBV24-1; cdr3_aa: CATRQGMGTQYF
v_call: TRBV5-4; cdr3_aa: CASSLQGGNIQYF
v_call: TRBV10-3; cdr3_aa: CAISDGTSAIVQETQYF
v_call: TRBV5-4; cdr3_aa: CASSLGGRGIDTQYF
v_call: TRBV28; cdr3_aa: CASSPSESTDTQYF
v_call: TRBV18; cdr3_aa: CASSPGQENYGYTF
v_call: TRBV6-1; cdr3_aa: CASSDLAGARAYEQYF